The table lists the clone carrying this T cell receptor beta chain with many counts. The sample comes from a study of metastatic and nonmetastatic thyroid tumors. About the study: Repertoires were compared across blood and tumor or nodule tissue from malignant and benign thyroid patients.

No treatment of any kind had been given to any patient before thyroid surgery. CDR1 DFQATT and CDR2 SNEGSKA come from the germline V gene (reference sequence). V lost 1 base to trimming and J lost 6 bases, with 9 bases between them. CDR3 size: 12 residues. In the study's own analysis: The study took CDR3 differences across clinicopathological groups and made a distant-metastasis classifier for papillary thyroid cancer from them. TCRdb reassembled clones from the PCR reads with MiXCR. These V and J calls are TCRdb output, not the study's own analysis. The data show tens of thousands of clones, roughly 12% seen once.

The TCR originated in a female donor with papillary thyroid cancer or a benign thyroid nodule (not recorded which). Some clones in this sample may be carry-over from other donors' samples. Sequenced sample: blood. The rearrangement uses TRBV20-1 and TRBJ1-2; D possibly corresponds to TRBD1 (5 bases). The CDR3 reads CSARVRDHGYTF. The CDR3 DNA reads as TGCAGTGCTAGAGTCAGGGACCATGGCTACACCTTC.